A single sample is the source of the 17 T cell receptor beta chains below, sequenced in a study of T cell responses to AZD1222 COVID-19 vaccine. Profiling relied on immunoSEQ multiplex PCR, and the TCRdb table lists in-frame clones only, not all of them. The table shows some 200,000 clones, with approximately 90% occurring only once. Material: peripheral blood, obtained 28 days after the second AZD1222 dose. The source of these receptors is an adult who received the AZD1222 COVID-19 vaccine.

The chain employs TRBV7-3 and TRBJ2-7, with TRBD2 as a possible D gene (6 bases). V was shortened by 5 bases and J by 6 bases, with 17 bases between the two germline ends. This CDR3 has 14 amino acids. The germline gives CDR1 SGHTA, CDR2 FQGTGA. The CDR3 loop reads CASSPTHGSGEQYF. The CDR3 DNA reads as TGTGCCAGCAGCCCTACGCACGGGAGCGGCGAGCAGTACTTC.

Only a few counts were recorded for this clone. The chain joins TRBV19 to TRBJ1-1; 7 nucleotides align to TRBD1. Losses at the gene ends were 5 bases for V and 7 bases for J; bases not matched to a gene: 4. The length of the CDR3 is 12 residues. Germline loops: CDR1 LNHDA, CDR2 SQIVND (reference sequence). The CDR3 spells CASSYRGSEAFF. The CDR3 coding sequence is TGTGCCAGTAGTTACAGGGGAAGTGAAGCTTTCTTT.

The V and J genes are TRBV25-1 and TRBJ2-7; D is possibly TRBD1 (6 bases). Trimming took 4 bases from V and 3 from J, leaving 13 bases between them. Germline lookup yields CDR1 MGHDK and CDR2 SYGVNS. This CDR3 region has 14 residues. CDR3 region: CASSGNRVVYEQYF. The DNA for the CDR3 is TGTGCCAGCAGTGGAAACAGGGTGGTCTACGAGCAGTACTTC.

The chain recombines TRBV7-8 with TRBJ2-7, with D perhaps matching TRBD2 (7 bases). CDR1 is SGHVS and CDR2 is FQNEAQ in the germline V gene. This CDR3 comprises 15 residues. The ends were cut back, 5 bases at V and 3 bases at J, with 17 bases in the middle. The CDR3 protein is CASSPGGGSNYEQYF. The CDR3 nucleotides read TGTGCCAGCAGCCCGGGGGGCGGGAGTAACTACGAGCAGTACTTC. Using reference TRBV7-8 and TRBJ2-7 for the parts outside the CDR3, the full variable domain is GAGVSQSPRYKVAKRGQDVALRCDPISGHVSLFWYQQALGQGPEFLTYFQNEAQLDKSGLPSDRFFAERPEGSVSTLKIQRTQQEDSAVYLCASSPGGGSNYEQYFGPGTRLTVT.

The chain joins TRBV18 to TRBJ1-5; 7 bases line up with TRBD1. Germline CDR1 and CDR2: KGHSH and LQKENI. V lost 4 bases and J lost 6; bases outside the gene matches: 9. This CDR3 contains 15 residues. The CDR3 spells CASSLNRQGTQPQHF. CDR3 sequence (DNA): TGTGCCAGCTCACTGAACCGACAGGGAACTCAGCCCCAGCATTTT.

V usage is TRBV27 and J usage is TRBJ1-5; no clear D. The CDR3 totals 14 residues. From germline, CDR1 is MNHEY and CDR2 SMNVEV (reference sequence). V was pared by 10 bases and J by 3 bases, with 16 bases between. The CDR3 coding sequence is TGTGCCACCGGACGGGGATTTGTCAATCAGCCCCAGCATTTT. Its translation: CATGRGFVNQPQHF.

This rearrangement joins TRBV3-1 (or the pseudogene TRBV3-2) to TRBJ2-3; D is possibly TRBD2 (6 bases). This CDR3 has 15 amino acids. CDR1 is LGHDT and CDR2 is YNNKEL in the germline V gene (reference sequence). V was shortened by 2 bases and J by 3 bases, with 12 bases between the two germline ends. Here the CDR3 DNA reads TGTGCCAGCAGCCAACCGGGAGTGGGGACAGATACGCAGTATTTT. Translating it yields CASSQPGVGTDTQYF.

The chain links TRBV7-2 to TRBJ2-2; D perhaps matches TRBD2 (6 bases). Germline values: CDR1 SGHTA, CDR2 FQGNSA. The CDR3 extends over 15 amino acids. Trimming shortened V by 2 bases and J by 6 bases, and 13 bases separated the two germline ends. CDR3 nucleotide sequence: TGTGCCAGCAGCTTATCCGTTTCTAGCGCCGGGGAGCTGTTTTTT. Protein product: CASSLSVSSAGELFF.

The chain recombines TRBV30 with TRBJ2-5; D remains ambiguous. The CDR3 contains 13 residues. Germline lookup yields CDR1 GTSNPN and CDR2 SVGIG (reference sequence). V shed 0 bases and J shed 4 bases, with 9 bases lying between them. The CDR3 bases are TGTGCCTGGAGTGTAGTGACGTTAGAGACCCAGTACTTC. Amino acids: CAWSVVTLETQYF.

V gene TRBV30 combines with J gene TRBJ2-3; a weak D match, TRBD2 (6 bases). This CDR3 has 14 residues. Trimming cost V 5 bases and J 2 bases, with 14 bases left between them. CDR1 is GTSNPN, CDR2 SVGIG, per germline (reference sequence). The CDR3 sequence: CAWGRGASTDTQYF. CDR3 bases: TGTGCCTGGGGACGCGGGGCGTCCACAGATACGCAGTATTTT.

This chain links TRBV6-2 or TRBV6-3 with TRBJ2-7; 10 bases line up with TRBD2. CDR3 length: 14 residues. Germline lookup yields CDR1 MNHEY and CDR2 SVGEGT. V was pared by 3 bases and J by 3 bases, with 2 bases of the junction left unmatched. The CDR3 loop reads CASSYSGRNYEQYF. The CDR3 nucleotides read TGTGCCAGCAGTTATAGCGGGAGGAACTACGAGCAGTACTTC.

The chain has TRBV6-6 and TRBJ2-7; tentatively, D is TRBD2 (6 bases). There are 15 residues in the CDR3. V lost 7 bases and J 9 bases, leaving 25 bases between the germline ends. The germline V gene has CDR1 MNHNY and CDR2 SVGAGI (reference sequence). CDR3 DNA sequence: TGTGCCAGCACCTTCTCCGGGACGGAGGGATCTGGGCAGTACTTC. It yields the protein CASTFSGTEGSGQYF.

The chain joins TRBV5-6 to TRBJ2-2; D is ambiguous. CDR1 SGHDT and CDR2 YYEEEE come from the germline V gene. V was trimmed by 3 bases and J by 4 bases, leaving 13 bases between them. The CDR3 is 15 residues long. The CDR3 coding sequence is TGTGCCAGCAGCTGGTATGGCACGGTCACCGGGGAGCTGTTTTTT. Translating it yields CASSWYGTVTGELFF.

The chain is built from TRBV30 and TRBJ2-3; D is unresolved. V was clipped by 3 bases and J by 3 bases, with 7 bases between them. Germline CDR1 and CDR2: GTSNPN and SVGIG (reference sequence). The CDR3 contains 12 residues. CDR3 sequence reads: CAWRKTTDTQYF. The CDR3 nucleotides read TGTGCCTGGAGGAAGACGACAGATACGCAGTATTTT.

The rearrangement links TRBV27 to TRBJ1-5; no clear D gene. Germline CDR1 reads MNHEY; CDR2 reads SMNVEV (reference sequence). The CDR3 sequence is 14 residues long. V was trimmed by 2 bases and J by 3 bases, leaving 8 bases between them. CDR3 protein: CASSLTQYNQPQHF. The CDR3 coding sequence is TGTGCCAGCAGTTTAACCCAGTACAATCAGCCCCAGCATTTT.

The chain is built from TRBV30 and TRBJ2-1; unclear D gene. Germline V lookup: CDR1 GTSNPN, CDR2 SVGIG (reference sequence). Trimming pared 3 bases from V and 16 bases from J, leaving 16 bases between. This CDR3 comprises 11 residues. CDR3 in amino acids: CAWRIALGIFF. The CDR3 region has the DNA TGTGCCTGGAGAATAGCCCTAGGGATCTTCTTC.

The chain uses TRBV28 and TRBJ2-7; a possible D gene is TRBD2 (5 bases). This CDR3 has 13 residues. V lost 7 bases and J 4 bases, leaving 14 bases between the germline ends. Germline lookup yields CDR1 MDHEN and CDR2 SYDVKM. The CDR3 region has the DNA TGTGCCAGCACAAGGCTACTAGTTTACGAGCAGTACTTC. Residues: CASTRLLVYEQYF.